This T cell receptor beta chain came from a study of T cell changes during pregnancy in multiple sclerosis. The assay was immunoSEQ multiplex PCR, and TCRdb's table has in-frame clones only and misses some. The repertoire includes roughly 110,000 clones, 85% to 95% of them detected once, and less than 0.9% sits in the top ten. Germline V gene lookup returns CDR1 LNHDA and CDR2 SQIVND (reference sequence). The CDR3 spans 15 residues. Trimming took 1 base from V and 5 from J; bases not matched to a gene: 7. The sequence came from a female donor in good health, enrolled as a control in a pregnancy study. The material was peripheral blood, obtained in the third trimester of pregnancy. The genes are TRBV19 and TRBJ1-2; 7 nucleotides match TRBD1. CDR3 nucleotides: TGTGCCAGTAGTATAGTTACAACAGGGGTATATGGCTACACCTTC. It is translated as CASSIVTTGVYGYTF.